The present entry profiles one T cell receptor beta chain with its context. As yet, its antigen is unknown. This entry belongs to a study of T cell responses to AZD1222 COVID-19 vaccine. Germline lookup yields CDR1 KGHDR and CDR2 SFDVKD. This CDR3 has 13 residues. Trimming took 8 bases from V and 4 from J; bases not matched to a gene: 5. Regarding the study as a whole: Spike-specific TCRs gained breadth and depth after people received two AZD1222 doses.

TCRdb's table, derived via immunoSEQ multiplex PCR, lists solely in-frame clones and lacks some. The table records 100,000 to 150,000 clones, around 90% of them present only once. The chain has TRBV24-1 and TRBJ2-5; TRBD1 aligns across 8 bases. Specimen: peripheral blood, collected on day 0 of AZD1222 vaccination. This clonotype was obtained from an adult in good health. CDR3 region: CATNPGTGETQYF. CDR3 nucleotide sequence: TGTGCCACCAACCCAGGGACAGGAGAGACCCAGTACTTC.